The sequence of this TCR beta chain was determined in a study of CD8+ T cells in alopecia areata. The CDR3 runs 12 residues. Trimming left V 4 bases short and J 7 bases short, with 8 bases between. CDR1 SEHNR and CDR2 FQNEAQ come from the germline V gene (reference sequence). RNA was extracted and reverse transcribed into cDNA as the sequencing template. Using immunoSEQ multiplex PCR, the repertoire was profiled, and TCRdb retains in-frame clones only, with some absent. The table has about 150,000 clones, 40% to 60% seen once. The clonotype was recovered from a human donor with alopecia areata. The chain uses TRBV7-9 and TRBJ2-1, with D unclear. Sequenced material: CD8+ T cells sorted from blood, taken at week 0. CDR3 nucleotide sequence: TGTGCCAGCAGCTCCCTTGGAAATGAGCAGTTCTTC. It specifies CASSSLGNEQFF.